This TCR beta chain stems from a study of vaccination effects on CD4 cells after COVID-19. Study-level points and caveats: Convalescent patients were scarce in the study, and it lacked early post-infection timepoints.

Generated by immunoSEQ multiplex PCR, the TCRdb table keeps only in-frame clones and is missing some. The sample holds tens of thousands of clones; roughly 80% are singletons and the top ten take 5.8%. Remarks on this clone: What it binds is unknown.

Antigen-specific CD4+ T cells were first expanded with viral peptide pools by the ViraFEST assay and only then sequenced. CD4+ T cell isolation took place after 10 days of culture. Subjects were given two BNT162b2 or mRNA-1273 vaccine doses. The sample consisted of CD4+ T cells from PBMCs cultured with SARS-CoV-2 spike peptides, taken after COVID-19 vaccination. This sequence was found in a human donor who received a COVID-19 vaccine. Some clones in this sample may be carry-over from other donors' samples.

CDR3: CSASGGLAYEQYV. CDR3 nucleotide sequence: TGCAGTGCTAGTGGTGGACTAGCTTACGAGCAGTACGTC. This chain uses TRBV20-1 with TRBJ2-7; 8 positions match TRBD2. CDR1 is DFQATT, CDR2 SNEGSKA, per germline (reference sequence). V trimming: 3 bases; J trimming: 4 bases; junction bases outside the gene matches: 5. The CDR3 consists of 13 residues.